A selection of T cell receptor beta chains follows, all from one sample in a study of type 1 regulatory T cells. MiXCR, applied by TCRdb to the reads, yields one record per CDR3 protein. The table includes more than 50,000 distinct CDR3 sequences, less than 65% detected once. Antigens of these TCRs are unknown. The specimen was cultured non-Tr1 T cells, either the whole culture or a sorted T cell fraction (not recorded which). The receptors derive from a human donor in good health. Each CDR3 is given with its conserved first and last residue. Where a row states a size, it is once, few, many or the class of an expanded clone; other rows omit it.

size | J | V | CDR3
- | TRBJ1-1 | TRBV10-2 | CASSTGNTEAFF
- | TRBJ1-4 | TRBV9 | CASSEGPGATNEKLFF
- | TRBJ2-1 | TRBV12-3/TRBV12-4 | CASTLAGGLSYNEQFF
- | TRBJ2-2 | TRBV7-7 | CASSATEITGELFF
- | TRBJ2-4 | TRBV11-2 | CASSLEALGTNIQYF
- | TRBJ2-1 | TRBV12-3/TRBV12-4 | CASSPAGVANNEQFF
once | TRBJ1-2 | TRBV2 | CASSEDQQGYGYTF
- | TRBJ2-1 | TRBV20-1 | CSAGTSGLYNEQFF
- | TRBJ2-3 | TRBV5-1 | CASTKEDGRADTQYF
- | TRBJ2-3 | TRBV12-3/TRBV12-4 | CASMEGSPVLSGQYF
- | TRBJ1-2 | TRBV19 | CASSPRDGGGHGYTF
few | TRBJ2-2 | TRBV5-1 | CASSLSTGAVTGELFF
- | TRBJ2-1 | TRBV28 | CASSSLTREGSFAAILSNEQFF
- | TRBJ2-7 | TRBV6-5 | CASSYEASGFYEQYF
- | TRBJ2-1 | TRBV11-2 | CASSSMTGLAGKNEQFF
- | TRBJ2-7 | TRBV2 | CASIEPGLVTEQYF
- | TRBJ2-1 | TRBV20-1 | CSASGRAGLNEQFF
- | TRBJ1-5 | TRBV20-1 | CSARPSLSNQPQHF
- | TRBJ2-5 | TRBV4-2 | CASSQLASGGQETQYF
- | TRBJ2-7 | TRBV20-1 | CSALRSSSYEQYF
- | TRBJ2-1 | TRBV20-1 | CSATGLRENEQFF
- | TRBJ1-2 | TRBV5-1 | CASSPQEDYGYTF
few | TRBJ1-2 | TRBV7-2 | CASVGGFNYGYTF
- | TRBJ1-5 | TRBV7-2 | CASSFRGGWNQPQHF
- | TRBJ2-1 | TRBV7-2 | CASSLTGNYNEQFF
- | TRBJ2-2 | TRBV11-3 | CASSPSGTNTGELFF
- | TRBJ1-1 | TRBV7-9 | CASSRTGLRSTEAFF
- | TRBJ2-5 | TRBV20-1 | CSANSADLQETQYF
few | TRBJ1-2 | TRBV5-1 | CASSKGASFRYTF
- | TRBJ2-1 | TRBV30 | CAWRSSGVNEQFF
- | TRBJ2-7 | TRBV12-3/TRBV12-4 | CASSLLNEQYF
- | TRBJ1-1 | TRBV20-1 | CSARDVDLGVDTEAFF
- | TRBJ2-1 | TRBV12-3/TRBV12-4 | CASTIAEGGDEQFF
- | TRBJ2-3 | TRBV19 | CASSRTSGRYTQYF
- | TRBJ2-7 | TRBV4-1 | CASSRDRGYEQYF
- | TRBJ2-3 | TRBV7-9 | CASSFGRTDTQYF
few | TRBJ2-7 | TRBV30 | CAWSLSYEQYF
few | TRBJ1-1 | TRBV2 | CASTWTENTEAFF
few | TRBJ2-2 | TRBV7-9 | CASSYGGLAGGKNTGELFF
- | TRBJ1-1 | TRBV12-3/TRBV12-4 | CASSFGTGVKVTEAFF
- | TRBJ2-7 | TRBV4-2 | CASSRTAAYEQYF
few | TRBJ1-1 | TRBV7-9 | CASSPKDSPISEAFF
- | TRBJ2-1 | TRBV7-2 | CASSPDRGRNEQFF
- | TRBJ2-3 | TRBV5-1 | CASSTPGGSDTQYF
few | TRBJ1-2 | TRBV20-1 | CSARVGTQGTNYGYTF
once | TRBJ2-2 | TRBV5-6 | CASSITASGNTGELFF
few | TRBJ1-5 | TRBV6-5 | CASIWGRSNQPQHF
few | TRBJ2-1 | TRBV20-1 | CSAAGLAGGEQFF
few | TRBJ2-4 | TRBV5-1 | CASSYENIQYF
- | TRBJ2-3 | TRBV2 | CASSATSGLSTDTQYF
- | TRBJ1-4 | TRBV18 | CASSLRGTDEKLSF
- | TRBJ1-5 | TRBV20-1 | CSASAGGVDQPQHF
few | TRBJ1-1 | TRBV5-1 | CASSLAVGRVNAFF